This TCR beta chain was found in a study of technical replicates of blood from a few donors. The ends lost 5 bases at V and 6 bases at J; junction bases unmatched: 29. This CDR3 region has 21 residues. The germline V gene has CDR1 ENHRY and CDR2 SYGVKD. Produced via immunoSEQ multiplex PCR; TCRdb's table is partial and in-frame only. The profile shows fewer than 65,000 clones, approximately 87% of them singletons. This TCR was sampled from a human donor in good health. Some clones in this sample may be carry-over from other donors' samples. The V call is TRBV10-3, the J call TRBJ2-3, with 7 bases aligning to TRBD1. The sequencing sample was made of PBMCs. CDR3 nucleotides: TGTGCCATCAGTAGGGGACCCCGACCCCCGGGACAGCGGCCCTGGTATGATACGCAGTATTTT. Amino acids: CAISRGPRPPGQRPWYDTQYF.